This TCR beta chain was documented in a study of Ad26.COV2.S vaccination and SARS-CoV-2 variants. The CDR3 is made up of 16 amino acids. The V segment lost 3 bases and the J segment 4 bases; nucleotides outside the gene matches: 11. The germline V gene encodes CDR1 SGHRS and CDR2 YFSETQ. Treatment specified: roughly 19 received Ad26.COV2.S at low or high dose, single or two shots; several received placebo; per-sample allocation not given. Specimen acquisition occurred on day 63 following the initial vaccine or placebo injection. Libraries were prepared by immunoSEQ multiplex PCR; TCRdb keeps only in-frame clonotypes and omits some of them. The sample includes about 680,000 clones, around 89% seen only once; the top ten take about 1.5%.

This chain joins TRBV5-1 and TRBJ2-3, with 7 bases matching TRBD1. Source: peripheral blood, taken in a trial of Ad26.COV2.S vaccine versus placebo. The TCR was taken from a person between 18 and 65 years old who received the Ad26.COV2.S COVID-19 vaccine or a placebo. CDR3 bases: TGCGCCAGCAGCTCGTCGGGGACAGCTGGGGCAGATACGCAGTATTTT. Translation: CASSSSGTAGADTQYF.